The present T cell receptor beta chain was sequenced within a study of blood T cell repertoires in COVID-19. The repertoire was sequenced with immunoSEQ multiplex PCR; TCRdb's copy has only in-frame clones and lacks some. This table has 200,000 to 250,000 clones, about 89% appearing once. Categorization into cohorts depended on clinical history that participants reported. CDR1 is KGHSH and CDR2 is LQKENI in the germline V gene. V was clipped by 3 bases and J by 5 bases, with 19 bases between them. The CDR3 is 16 amino acids. V gene TRBV18 combines with J gene TRBJ1-2; TRBD1 might be the D (6 bases). This receptor was obtained from a woman younger than 30 who had recovered from COVID-19. Sequenced sample: PBMCs or T cells enriched from blood (not recorded which). The CDR3 spells CASSPSGESGFYGYTF. For the CDR3, the DNA is TGTGCCAGCTCACCCTCAGGGGAATCTGGATTTTATGGCTACACCTTC.